The sequence of this T cell receptor (beta chain) was determined in a study of CD8 T cells in ankylosing spondylitis. General study findings and limits: Clones linked to disease were reported to show significant enrichment in matched ankylosing spondylitis synovial fluid. Disease-linked clones had a CD8+ phenotype and relatively low frequency in peripheral blood. Within ankylosing spondylitis blood, a TCR beta motif made up of several highly homologous variants appeared to be characteristic. Before this, some motif variants had been reported in reactive arthritis synovial fluid and blood.

This clonotype has more than one count but fewer than ten. Antigen: not known. Each CDR3 protein is one row after TCRdb ran MiXCR on the 5' RACE reads. Of about 270,000 distinct CDR3 sequences listed, more than 25% were seen once; the top ten hold around 4.5%. This TCR was sampled from a male donor with ankylosing spondylitis or in good health (not recorded which). The sample was blood, either unsorted or a sorted T cell fraction (not recorded which).

The CDR3 DNA reads TGTGCCAGCAGCCCACCGGGACCCAGCTCCTACGAGCAGTACTTC. Translating gives CASSPPGPSSYEQYF. J is TRBJ2-7 and V is TRBV6-1; D possibly uses TRBD1 or TRBD2 (5 bases each). Deletions cut 6 bases from V and 0 bases from J, with 15 bases between. CDR3 length: 15 residues. Germline V lookup: CDR1 MNHNS, CDR2 SASEGT.